The entry that follows covers one T cell receptor beta chain sequence. TCRdb's copy holds only in-frame clones and misses some; the assay was immunoSEQ multiplex PCR. The sample has 25,000 to 30,000 clones, over 75% seen once. This entry belongs to a study of control samples from healthy donors and cancer patients. This CDR3 is built from 16 residues. Germline values: CDR1 LGHNA, CDR2 YNFKEQ. V dropped 1 base and J dropped 3 bases, with 15 bases sitting between them. Sequencing was done on a sample of PBMCs. The V call is TRBV4-2, the J call TRBJ1-1, with D uncertain. This receptor was identified in a woman in her fifties or sixties with head and neck cancer. The CDR3 DNA reads TGTGCCAGCAGCCAAGCCCGGGCCCGGGGTGACACTGAAGCTTTCTTT. Its translation: CASSQARARGDTEAFF.